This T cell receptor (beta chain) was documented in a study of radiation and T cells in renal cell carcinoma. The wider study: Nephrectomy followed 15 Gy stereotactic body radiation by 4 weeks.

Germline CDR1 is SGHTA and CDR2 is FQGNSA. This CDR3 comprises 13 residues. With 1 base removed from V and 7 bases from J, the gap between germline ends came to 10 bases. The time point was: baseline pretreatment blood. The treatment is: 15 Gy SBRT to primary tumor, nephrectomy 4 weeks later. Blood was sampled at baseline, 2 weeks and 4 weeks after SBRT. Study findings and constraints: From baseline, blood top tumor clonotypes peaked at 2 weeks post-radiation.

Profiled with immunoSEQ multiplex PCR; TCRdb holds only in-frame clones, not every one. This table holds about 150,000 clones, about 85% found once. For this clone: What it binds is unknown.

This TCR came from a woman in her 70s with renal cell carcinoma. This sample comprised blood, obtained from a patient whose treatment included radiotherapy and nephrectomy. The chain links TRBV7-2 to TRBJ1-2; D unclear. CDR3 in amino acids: CASSLERVGGYTF. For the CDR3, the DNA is TGTGCCAGCAGCTTAGAAAGGGTTGGTGGCTACACCTTC.